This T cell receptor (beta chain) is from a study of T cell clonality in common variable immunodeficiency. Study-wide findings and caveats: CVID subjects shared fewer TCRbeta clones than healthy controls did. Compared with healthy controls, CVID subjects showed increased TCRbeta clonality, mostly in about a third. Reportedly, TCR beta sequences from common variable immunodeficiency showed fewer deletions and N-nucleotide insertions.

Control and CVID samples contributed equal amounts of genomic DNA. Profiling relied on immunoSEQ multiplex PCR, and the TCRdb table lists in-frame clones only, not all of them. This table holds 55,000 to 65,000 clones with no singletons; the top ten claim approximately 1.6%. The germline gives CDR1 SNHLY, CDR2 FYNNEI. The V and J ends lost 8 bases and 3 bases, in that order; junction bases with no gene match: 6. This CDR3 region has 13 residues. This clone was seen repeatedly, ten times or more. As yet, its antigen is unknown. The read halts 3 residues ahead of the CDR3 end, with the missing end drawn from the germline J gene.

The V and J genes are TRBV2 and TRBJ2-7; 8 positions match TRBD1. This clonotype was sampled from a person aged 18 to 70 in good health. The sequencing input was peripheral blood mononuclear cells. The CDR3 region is CASGRQGSYEQYF. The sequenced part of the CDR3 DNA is TGTGCCAGCGGGCGACAGGGGAGCTACGAG.